Described below is a single T cell receptor (beta chain) sequence and its context. The antigen remains undetermined. PCR was performed a second time for about 6 to 11 cycles using a sample-barcoded 5' primer and a J-beta primer mix. Each of the cDNA molecules was tagged by a template-switch adaptor with 12 random nucleotides. TCRdb redid the calling of the 5' RACE reads with MiXCR, one entry per CDR3 protein. The sample includes roughly 700,000 distinct CDR3 sequences, around 49% of them seen just once. The record originates from a study of blood T cells in healthy people across ages. Findings and caveats of the study: Both higher diversity and more naive CD4+ cells marked long-lived donors when set against aged donors. It was held that the diversity estimates obtained from one million T cells were underestimates.

This CDR3 is built from 15 residues. The germline V gene encodes CDR1 DFQATT and CDR2 SNEGSKA (reference sequence). The V and J ends lost 6 bases and 13 bases respectively, with 28 bases between them. The sample was blood. V usage is TRBV20-1 and J usage is TRBJ2-4; maybe TRBD2 (5 bases). The TCR was taken from a woman aged 60 to 75 in good health. CDR3 nucleotides: TGCAGTGCCGTATACTCCCTCGGCGCTTTGGGAGAGCAGTACTTC. It is translated as CSAVYSLGALGEQYF.